This TCR beta chain was identified during a study of spatial heterogeneity in lung cancer. The CDR3 is 14 amino acids. From germline, CDR1 is MNHEY and CDR2 SMNVEV (reference sequence). V lost 5 bases, J lost 1 base, and 5 bases stayed unmatched. TCRdb re-called the 5' RACE reads with MiXCR, one entry per CDR3 protein. The table lists approximately 40,000 distinct CDR3 sequences, roughly an eighth of them singletons. There are a few counts of this clonotype. The sample's time point: sample taken at primary tumor resection. A total of around 67 untreated early-stage non-small cell lung cancer patients served as donors. No cells were sorted before sequencing. The whole RNA sequenced was extracted from tumor, nontumor lung or frozen PBMC.

The specimen was PBMCs, collected at surgery. The sequence came from a male donor with early-stage non-small cell lung cancer. This chain uses TRBV27 with TRBJ2-7; 7 nucleotides line up with TRBD1. The CDR3 DNA sequence: TGTGCCAGCAGTCCGGACAGGACTTCCTACGAGCAGTACTTC. Its translation: CASSPDRTSYEQYF.